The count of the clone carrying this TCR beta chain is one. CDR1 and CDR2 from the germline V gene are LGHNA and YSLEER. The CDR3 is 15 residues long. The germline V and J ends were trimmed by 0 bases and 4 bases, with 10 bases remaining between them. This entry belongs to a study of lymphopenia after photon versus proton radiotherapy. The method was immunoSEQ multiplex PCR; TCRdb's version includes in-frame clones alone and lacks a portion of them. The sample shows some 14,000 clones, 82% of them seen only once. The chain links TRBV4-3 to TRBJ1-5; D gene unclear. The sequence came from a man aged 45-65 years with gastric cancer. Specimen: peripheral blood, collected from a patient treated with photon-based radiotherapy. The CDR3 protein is CASSQDLGTNQPQHF. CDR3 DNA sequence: TGCGCCAGCAGCCAAGATTTGGGCACGAATCAGCCCCAGCATTTT.